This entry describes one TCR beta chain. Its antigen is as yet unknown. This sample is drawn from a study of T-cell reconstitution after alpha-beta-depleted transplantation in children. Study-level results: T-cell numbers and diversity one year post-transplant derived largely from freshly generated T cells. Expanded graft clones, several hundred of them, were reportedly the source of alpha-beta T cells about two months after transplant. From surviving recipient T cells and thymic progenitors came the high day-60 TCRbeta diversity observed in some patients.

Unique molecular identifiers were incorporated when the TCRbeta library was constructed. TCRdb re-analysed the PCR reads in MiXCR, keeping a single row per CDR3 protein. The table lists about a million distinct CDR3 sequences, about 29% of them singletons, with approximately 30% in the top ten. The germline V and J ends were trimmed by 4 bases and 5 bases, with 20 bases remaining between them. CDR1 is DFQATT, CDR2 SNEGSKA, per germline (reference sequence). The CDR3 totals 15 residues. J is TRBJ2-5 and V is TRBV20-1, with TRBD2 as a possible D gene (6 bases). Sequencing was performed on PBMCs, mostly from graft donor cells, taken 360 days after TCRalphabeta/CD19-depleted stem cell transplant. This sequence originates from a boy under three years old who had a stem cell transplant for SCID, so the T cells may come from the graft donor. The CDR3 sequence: CSAKTERAKGETQYF. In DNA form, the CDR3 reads TGCAGTGCTAAAACCGAGCGGGCCAAAGGGGAGACCCAGTACTTC.